The T cell receptor beta chain under discussion was sequenced for a study of Graves' ophthalmopathy and Graves' hyperthyroidism. Looking at the study overall: Stable hyperthyroidism was defined by absence of ophthalmopathy within 18 months of follow-up.

This CDR3 comprises 14 residues. Germline CDR1 reads DFQATT; CDR2 reads SNEGSKA (reference sequence). As for this clonotype: One end of the junction does not line up with germline, which may come from a read error.

Using RNA transcripts, the TCR beta CDR3 regions were amplified. In the first round, RT-PCR was carried out with HTBI primers, and a multiplex PCR formed the second round. TCRdb reprocessed the multiplex PCR reads with MiXCR, giving one entry per CDR3 protein. Here the sample spans roughly 1.1 million distinct CDR3 sequences, about 38% being singletons. Uncontrolled infections, pregnancy, lactation or other autoimmune diseases led to patient exclusion. The chain joins TRBV20-1 to TRBJ2-7; 9 bases fit TRBD1. Specimen: peripheral blood or thyroid tissue (not recorded which). The clonotype was recovered from an adult man with Graves' hyperthyroidism. The CDR3 sequence: CSAPDFDRGYEQCF. CDR3 nucleotides: TGCAGTGCTCCCGACTTTGACAGGGGGTACGAGCAGTGCTTC.